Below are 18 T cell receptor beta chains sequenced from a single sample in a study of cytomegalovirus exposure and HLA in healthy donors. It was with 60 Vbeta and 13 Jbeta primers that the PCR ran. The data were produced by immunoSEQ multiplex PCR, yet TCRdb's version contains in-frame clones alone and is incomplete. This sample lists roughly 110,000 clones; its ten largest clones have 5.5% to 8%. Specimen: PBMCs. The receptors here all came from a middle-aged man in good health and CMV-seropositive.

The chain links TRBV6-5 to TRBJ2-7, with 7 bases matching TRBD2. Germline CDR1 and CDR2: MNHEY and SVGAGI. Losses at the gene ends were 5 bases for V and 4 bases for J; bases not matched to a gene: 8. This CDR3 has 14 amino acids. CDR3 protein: CASSSPGLPYEQYF. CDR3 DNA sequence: TGTGCCAGCAGTAGTCCGGGACTACCTTACGAGCAGTACTTC.

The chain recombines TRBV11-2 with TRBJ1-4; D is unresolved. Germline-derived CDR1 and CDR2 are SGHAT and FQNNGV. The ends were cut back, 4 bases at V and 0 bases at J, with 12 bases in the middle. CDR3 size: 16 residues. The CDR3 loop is CASSSSRSATNEKLFF. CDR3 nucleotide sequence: TGTGCCAGCAGCTCCTCTCGTAGTGCAACTAATGAAAAACTGTTTTTT.

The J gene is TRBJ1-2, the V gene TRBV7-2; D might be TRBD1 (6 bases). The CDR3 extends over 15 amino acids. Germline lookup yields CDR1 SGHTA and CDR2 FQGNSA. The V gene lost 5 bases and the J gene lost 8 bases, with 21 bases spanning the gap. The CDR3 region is CASSQAGGVGRGYTF. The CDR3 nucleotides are TGTGCCAGCAGCCAGGCGGGGGGCGTGGGTCGGGGCTACACCTTC.

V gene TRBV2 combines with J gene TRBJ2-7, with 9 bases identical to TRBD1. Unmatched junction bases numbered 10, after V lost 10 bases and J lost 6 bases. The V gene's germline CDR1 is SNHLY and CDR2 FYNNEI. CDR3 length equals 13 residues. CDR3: CAILPGQGSEQYF. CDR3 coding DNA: TGTGCCATCCTACCGGGACAGGGAAGCGAGCAGTACTTC. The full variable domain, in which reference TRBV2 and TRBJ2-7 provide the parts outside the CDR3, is EPEVTQTPSHQVTQMGQEVILRCVPISNHLYFYWYRQILGQKVEFLVSFYNNEISEKSEIFDDQFSVERPDGSNFTLKIRSTKLEDSAMYFCAILPGQGSEQYFGPGTRLTVT.

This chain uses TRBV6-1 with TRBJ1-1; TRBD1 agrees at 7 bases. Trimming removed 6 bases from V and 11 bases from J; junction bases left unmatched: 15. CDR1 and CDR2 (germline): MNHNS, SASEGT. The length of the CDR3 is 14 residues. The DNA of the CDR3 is TGTGCCAGCAGGGACAGGACAAATGTTCCCTCTGCTTTCTTT. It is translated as CASRDRTNVPSAFF.

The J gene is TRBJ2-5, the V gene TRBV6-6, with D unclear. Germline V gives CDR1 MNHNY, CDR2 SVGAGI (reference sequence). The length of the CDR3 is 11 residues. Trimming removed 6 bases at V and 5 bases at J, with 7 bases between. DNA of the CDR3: TGTGCCAGCAGGGCTTGGGAGACCCAGTACTTC. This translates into CASRAWETQYF.

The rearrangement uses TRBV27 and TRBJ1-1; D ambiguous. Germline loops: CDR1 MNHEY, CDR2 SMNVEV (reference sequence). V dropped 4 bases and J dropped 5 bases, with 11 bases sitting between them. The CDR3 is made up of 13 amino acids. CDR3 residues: CASSYGVGTEAFF. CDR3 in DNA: TGTGCCAGCAGTTACGGGGTGGGGACTGAAGCTTTCTTT.

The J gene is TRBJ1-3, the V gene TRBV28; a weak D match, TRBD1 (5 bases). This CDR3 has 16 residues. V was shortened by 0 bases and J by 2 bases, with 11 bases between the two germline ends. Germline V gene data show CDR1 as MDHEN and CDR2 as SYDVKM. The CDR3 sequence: CASSLWAGLTGNTIYF. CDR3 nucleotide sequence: TGTGCCAGCAGTTTATGGGCAGGGCTTACTGGAAACACCATATATTTT. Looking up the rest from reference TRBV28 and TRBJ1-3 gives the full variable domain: DVKVTQSSRYLVKRTGEKVFLECVQDMDHENMFWYRQDPGLGLRLIYFSYDVKMKEKGDIPEGYSVSREKKERFSLILESASTNQTSMYLCASSLWAGLTGNTIYFGEGSWLTVV.

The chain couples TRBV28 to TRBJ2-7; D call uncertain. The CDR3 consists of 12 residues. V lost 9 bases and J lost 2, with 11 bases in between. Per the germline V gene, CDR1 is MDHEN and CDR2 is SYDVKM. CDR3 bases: TGTGCCAGTTCCGAACTCACCTACGAGCAGTACTTC. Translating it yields CASSELTYEQYF. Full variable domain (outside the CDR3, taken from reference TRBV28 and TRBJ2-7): DVKVTQSSRYLVKRTGEKVFLECVQDMDHENMFWYRQDPGLGLRLIYFSYDVKMKEKGDIPEGYSVSREKKERFSLILESASTNQTSMYLCASSELTYEQYFGPGTRLTVT.

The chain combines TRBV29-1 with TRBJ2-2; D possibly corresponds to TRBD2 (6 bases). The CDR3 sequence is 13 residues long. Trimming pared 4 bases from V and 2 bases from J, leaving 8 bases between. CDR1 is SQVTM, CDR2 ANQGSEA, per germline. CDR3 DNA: TGCAGCGTTGTGGACTATAACACCGGGGAGCTGTTTTTT. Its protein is CSVVDYNTGELFF.

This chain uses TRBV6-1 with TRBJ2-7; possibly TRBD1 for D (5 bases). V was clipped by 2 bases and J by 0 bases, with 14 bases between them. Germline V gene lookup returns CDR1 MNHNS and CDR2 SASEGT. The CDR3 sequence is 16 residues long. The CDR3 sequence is CASSELGHLSSYEQYF. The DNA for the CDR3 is TGTGCCAGCAGTGAACTCGGACATCTGAGCTCCTACGAGCAGTACTTC.

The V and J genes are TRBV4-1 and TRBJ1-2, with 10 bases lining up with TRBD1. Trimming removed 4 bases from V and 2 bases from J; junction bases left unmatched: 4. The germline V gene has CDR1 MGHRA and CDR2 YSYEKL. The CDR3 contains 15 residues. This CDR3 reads CASSPPTGGNYGYTF. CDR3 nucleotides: TGCGCCAGCAGCCCCCCGACAGGGGGCAACTATGGCTACACCTTC.

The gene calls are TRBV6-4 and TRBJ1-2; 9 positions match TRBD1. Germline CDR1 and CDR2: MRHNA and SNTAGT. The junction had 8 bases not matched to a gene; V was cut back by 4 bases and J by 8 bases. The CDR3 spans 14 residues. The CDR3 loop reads CASSAFGGQGGYTF. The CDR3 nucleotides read TGTGCCAGCAGTGCCTTTGGGGGACAGGGCGGCTACACCTTC.

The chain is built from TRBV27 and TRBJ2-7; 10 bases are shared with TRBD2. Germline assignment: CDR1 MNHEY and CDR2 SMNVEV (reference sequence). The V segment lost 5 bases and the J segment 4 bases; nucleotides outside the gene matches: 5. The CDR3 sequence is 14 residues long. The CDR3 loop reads CASSPSGSPYEQYF. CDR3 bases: TGTGCCAGCAGTCCTAGCGGGAGCCCGTACGAGCAGTACTTC.

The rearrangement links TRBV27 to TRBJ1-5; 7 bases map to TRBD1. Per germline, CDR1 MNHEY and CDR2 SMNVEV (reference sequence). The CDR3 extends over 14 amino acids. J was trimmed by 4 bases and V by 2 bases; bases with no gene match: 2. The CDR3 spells CASSLGTANQPQHF. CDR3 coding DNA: TGTGCCAGCAGTTTAGGGACAGCTAATCAGCCCCAGCATTTT.

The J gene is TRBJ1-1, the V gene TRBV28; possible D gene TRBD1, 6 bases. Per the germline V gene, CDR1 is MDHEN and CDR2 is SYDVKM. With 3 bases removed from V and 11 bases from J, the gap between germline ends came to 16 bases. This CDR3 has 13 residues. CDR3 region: CASSLPGTLWAFF. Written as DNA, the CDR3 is TGTGCCAGCAGTTTGCCCGGGACACTCTGGGCTTTCTTT.

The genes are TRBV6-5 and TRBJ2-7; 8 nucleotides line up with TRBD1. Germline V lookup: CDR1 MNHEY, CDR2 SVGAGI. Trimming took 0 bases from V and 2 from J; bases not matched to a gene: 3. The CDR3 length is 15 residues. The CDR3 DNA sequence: TGTGCCAGCAGTTACTCGACAGGGGCCCCCTACGAGCAGTACTTC. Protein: CASSYSTGAPYEQYF.

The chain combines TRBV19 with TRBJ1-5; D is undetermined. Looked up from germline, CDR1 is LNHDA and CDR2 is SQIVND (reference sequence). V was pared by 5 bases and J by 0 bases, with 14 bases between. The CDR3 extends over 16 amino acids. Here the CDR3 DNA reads TGTGCCAGTAGTCCGTTCCGAGGGTCTAGCAATCAGCCCCAGCATTTT. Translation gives CASSPFRGSSNQPQHF.